The clone carrying this T cell receptor (beta chain) was seen a single time. Its antigen is still unknown. Compared with germline, one end of the junction differs, possibly owing to a read error. The template was RNA from unsorted bulk tissue. More than 3 cm separated this lung sample from the edge of the tumor. The germline CDR1 and CDR2 sequences are ENHRY and SYGVKD. This CDR3 is built from 16 residues. TCRbeta libraries were built with three rounds of nested PCR, modified from ARM-PCR. TCRdb called the multiplex PCR reads again in MiXCR, with one record for every CDR3 protein. The data contain tens of thousands of distinct CDR3 sequences, around two thirds of them singletons. These data belong to a study of tumor and adjacent non-tumor tissue in lung cancer. Overall study findings and caveats: Tumor tissue had significantly higher TCR diversity than normal lung. Tumor TCR diversity, when higher, was linked to shorter survival.

V usage is TRBV10-3 and J usage is TRBJ2-2, with D possibly matching TRBD2 (6 bases). The sequence was collected from a woman aged 60-75 years with non-small cell lung cancer. The sequenced material came from distant non-tumor lung tissue. DNA of the CDR3: TGTGCCATCTGTAAAACCGGGACTGACTCCTTGAGGGAACTGTTTTTT. Its translation: CAICKTGTDSLRELFF.